Given below is one T cell receptor (beta chain) in context. This record comes from a study of tumor T cells in aggressive B-cell lymphoma. This CDR3 comprises 15 residues. Germline assignment: CDR1 SGHDT and CDR2 YYEEEE. V trimming: 1 base; J trimming: 2 bases; junction bases outside the gene matches: 3. Only in-frame clones appear in the TCRdb table, and some are missing; sequencing was by immunoSEQ multiplex PCR. Counted here are several thousand clones, about 94% occurring once; the ten biggest clones make up 2.1%. V usage is TRBV5-6 and J usage is TRBJ2-3, with TRBD1 identical over 8 bases. The receptor was derived from an adult with diffuse large B cell lymphoma. The sequencing input was tumor tissue. The CDR3 nucleotides are TGTGCCAGCAGCTTGAGGGACAGGCTCACAGATACGCAGTATTTT. Its translation is CASSLRDRLTDTQYF.